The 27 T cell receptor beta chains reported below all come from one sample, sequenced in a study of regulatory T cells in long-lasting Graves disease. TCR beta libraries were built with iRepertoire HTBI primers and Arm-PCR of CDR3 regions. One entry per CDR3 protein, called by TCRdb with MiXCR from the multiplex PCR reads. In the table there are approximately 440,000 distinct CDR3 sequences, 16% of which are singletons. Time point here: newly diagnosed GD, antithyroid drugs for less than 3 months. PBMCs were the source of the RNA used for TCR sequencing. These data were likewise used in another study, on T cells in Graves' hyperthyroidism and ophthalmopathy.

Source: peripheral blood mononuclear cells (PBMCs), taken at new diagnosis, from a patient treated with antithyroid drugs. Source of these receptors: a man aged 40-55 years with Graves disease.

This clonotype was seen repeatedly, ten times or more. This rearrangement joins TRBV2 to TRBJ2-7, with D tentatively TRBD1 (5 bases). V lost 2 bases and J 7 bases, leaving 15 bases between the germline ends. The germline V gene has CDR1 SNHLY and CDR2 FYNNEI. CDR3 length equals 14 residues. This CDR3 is CASSEQGPSREQYF. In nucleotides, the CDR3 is TGTGCCAGCAGTGAACAGGGCCCCTCGAGAGAGCAGTACTTC.

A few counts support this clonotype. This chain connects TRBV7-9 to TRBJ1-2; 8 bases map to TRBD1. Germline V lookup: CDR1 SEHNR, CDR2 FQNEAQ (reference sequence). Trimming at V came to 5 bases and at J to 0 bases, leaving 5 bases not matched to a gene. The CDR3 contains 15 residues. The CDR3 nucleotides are TGTGCCAGCAGCCCACAGGGGGAACCTAACTATGGCTACACCTTC. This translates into CASSPQGEPNYGYTF. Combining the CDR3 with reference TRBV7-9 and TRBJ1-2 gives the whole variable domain DTGVSQNPRHKITKRGQNVTFRCDPISEHNRLYWYRQTLGQGPEFLTYFQNEAQLEKSRLLSDRFSAERPKGSFSTLEIQRTEQGDSAMYLCASSPQGEPNYGYTFGSGTRLTVV.

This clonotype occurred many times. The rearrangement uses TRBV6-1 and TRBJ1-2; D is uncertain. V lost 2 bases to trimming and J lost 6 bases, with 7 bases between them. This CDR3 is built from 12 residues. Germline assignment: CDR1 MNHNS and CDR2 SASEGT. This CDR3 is CASSENVDGYTF. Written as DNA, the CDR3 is TGTGCCAGCAGTGAAAATGTGGATGGCTACACCTTC.

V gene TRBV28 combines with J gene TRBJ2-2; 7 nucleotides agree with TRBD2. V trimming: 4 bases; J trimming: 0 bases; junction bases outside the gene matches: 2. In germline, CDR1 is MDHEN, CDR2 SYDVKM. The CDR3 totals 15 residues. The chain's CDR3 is CASSWGGTNTGELFF. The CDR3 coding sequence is TGTGCCAGCAGTTGGGGGGGGACGAACACCGGGGAGCTGTTTTTT.

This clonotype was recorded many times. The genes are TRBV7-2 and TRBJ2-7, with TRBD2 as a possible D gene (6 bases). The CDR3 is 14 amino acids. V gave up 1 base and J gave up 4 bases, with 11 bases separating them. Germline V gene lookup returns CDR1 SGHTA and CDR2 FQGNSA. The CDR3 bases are TGTGCCAGCAGCTTAGACGGGAGTGGGTACGAGCAGTACTTC. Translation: CASSLDGSGYEQYF.

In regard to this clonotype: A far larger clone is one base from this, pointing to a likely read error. CDR3 region: CASTQRGDIRDEQFF. As DNA, the CDR3 is TGTGCCAGCACCCAACGGGGGGACATTAGGGACGAGCAGTTCTTC. The genes are TRBV11-2 and TRBJ2-1; maybe TRBD2 (7 bases). V dropped 7 bases and J dropped 10 bases, with 23 bases sitting between them. This CDR3 is built from 15 residues. Germline CDR1 is SGHAT and CDR2 is FQNNGV.

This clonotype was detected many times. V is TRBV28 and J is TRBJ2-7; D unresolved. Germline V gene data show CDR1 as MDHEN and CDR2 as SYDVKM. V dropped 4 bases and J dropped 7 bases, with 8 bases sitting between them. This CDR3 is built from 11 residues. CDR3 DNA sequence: TGTGCCAGCAGTTCTATCTGGGAGCAGTACTTC. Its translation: CASSSIWEQYF.

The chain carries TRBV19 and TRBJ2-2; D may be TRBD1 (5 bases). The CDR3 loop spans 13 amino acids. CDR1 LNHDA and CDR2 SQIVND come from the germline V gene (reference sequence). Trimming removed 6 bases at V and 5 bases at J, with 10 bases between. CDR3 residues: CASRTKGTGELFF. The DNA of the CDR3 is TGTGCCAGTAGGACGAAGGGGACCGGGGAGCTGTTTTTT.

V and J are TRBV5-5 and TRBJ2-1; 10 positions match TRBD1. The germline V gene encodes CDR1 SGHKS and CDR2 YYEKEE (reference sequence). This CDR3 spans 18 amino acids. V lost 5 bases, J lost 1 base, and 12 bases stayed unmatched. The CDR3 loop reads CASREWDRGPDSYNEQFF. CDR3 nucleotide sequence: TGTGCCAGCAGGGAATGGGACAGGGGACCCGATTCCTACAATGAGCAGTTCTTC.

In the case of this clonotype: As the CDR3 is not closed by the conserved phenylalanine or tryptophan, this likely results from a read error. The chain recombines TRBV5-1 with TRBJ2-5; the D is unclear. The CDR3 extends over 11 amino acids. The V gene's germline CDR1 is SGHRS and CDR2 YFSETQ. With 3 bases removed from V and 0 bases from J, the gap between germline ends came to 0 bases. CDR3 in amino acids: CASSYQETQYS. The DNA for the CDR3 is TGCGCCAGCAGCTACCAAGAGACCCAGTACTCC.

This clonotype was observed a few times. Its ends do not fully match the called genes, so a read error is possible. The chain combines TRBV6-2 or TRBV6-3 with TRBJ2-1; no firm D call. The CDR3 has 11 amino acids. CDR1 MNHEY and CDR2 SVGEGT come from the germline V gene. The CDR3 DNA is TGTGCCAGCAGTTTCAACAATGAGCGGTTCTTC. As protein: CASSFNNERFF.

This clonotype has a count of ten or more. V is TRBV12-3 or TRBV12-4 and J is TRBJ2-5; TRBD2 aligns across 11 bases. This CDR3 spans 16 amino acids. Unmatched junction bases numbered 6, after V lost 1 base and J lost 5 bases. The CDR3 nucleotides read TGTGCCAGCAGTTTAGGGGGGCTAGCGGGAGGCGAGACCCAGTACTTC. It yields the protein CASSLGGLAGGETQYF.

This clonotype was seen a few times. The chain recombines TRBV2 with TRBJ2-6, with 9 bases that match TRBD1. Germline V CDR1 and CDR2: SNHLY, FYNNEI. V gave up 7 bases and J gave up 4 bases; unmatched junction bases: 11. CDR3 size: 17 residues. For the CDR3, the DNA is TGTGCCAGCATCAAGGACAGGGGATTTTCCGGGGCCAACGTCCTGACTTTC. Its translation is CASIKDRGFSGANVLTF.

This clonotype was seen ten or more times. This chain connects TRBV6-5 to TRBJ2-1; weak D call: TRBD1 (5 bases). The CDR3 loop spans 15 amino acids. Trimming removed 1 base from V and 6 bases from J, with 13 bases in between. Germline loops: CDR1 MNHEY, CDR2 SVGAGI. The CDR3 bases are TGTGCCAGCAGTTACTTAGAAGTTGGGGCCAATGAGCAGTTCTTC. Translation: CASSYLEVGANEQFF.

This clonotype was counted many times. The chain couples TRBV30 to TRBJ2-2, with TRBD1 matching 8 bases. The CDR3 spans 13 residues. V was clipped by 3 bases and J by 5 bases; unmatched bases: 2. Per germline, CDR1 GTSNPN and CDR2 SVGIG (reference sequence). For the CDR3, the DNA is TGTGCCTGGAGACAGGGGGATACCGGGGAGCTGTTTTTT. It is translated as CAWRQGDTGELFF. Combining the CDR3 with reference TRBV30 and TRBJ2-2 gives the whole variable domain SQTIHQWPATLVQPVGSPLSLECTVEGTSNPNLYWYRQAAGRGLQLLFYSVGIGQISSEVPQNLSASRPQDRQFILSSKKLLLSDSGFYLCAWRQGDTGELFFGEGSRLTVL.

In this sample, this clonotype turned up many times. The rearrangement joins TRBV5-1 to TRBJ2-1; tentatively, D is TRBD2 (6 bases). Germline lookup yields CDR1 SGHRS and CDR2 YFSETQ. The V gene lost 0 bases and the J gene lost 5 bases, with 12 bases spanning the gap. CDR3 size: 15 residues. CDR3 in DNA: TGCGCCAGCAGCTTGGTCCGCGGGGCCAACAATGAGCAGTTCTTC. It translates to CASSLVRGANNEQFF.

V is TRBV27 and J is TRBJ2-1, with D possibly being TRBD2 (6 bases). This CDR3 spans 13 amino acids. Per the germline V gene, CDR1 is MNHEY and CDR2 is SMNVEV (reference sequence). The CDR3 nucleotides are TGTGCGTCGGTAGGGGAGGTATACAATGAGCAGTTCTTC. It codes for CASVGEVYNEQFF.

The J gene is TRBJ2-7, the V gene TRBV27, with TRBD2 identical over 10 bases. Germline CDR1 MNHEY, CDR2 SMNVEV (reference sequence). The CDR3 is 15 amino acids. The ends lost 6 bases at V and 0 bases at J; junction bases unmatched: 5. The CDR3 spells CASRPGTSDSYEQYF. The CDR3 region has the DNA TGTGCCAGCAGACCCGGGACTAGCGACTCCTACGAGCAGTACTTC.

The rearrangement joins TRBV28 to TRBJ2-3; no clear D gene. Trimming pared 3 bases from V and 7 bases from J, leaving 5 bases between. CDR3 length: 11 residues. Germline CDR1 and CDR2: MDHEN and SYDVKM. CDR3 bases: TGTGCCAGCAGTTTGGGCTATACGCAGTATTTT. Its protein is CASSLGYTQYF.

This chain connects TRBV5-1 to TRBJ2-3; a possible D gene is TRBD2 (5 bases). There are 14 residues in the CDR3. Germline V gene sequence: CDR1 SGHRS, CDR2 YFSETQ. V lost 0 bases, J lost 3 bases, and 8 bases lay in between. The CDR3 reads CASSLEGGTDTQYF. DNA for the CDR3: TGCGCCAGCAGCTTGGAGGGCGGGACAGATACGCAGTATTTT.

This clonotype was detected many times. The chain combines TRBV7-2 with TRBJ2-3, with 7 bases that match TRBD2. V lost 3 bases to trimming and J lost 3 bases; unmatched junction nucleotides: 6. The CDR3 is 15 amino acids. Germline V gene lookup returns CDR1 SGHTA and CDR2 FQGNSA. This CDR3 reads CASSFLPSGTDTQYF. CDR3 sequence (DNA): TGTGCCAGCAGCTTTCTTCCTAGCGGAACAGATACGCAGTATTTT.

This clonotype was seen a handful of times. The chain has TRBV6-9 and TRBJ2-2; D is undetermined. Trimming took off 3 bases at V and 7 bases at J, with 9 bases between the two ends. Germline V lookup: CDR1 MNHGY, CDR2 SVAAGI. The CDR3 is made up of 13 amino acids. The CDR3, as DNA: TGTGCCAGCAGTTACCCATCGGGCGGGGAGCTGTTTTTT. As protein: CASSYPSGGELFF.

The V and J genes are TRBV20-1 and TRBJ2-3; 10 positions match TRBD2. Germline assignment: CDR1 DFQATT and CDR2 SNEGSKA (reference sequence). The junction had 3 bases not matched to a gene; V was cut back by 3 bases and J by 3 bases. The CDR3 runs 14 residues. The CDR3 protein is CSASSSGRTDTQYF. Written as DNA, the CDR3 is TGCAGTGCTAGCTCTAGCGGGAGAACAGATACGCAGTATTTT.

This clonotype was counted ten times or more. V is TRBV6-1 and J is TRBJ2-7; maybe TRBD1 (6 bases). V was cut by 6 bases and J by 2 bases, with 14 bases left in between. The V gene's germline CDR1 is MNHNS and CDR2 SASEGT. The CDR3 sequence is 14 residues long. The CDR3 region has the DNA TGTGCCAGCAGACCGGGACAAGGGACCTACGAGCAGTACTTC. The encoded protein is CASRPGQGTYEQYF.

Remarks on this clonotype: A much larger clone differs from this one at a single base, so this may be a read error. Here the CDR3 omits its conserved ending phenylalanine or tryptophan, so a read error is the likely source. The CDR3: CAWTAGRALNYEQYL. The DNA for the CDR3 is TGTGCCTGGACGGCCGGGAGGGCCCTAAACTACGAGCAGTACCTC. The chain employs TRBV30 and TRBJ2-7, with TRBD2 matching over 8 bases. The germline CDR1 and CDR2 sequences are GTSNPN and SVGIG (reference sequence). J gave up 3 bases and V 4 bases, and 11 bases lay outside the gene matches. The CDR3 totals 15 residues.

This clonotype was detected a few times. CDR3 in DNA: TGTGCCAGCAGTCCGAGGACAGGGGCGGCAGATACGCAGTATTTT. It codes for CASSPRTGAADTQYF. The chain has TRBV27 and TRBJ2-3, with TRBD1 matching 9 bases. This CDR3 has 15 amino acids. Germline assignment: CDR1 MNHEY and CDR2 SMNVEV (reference sequence). J lost 4 bases, V lost 5 bases, and 7 bases had no gene match.

CDR3 amino acids: CSARKPSGGYEQYF. The CDR3 DNA sequence: TGCAGTGCCCGTAAGCCTAGCGGGGGGTACGAGCAGTACTTC. The gene calls are TRBV20-1 and TRBJ2-7, with 11 bases lining up with TRBD2. CDR1 and CDR2 (germline): DFQATT, SNEGSKA (reference sequence). The CDR3 extends over 14 amino acids. Trimming at V came to 6 bases and at J to 4 bases, leaving 8 bases not matched to a gene.